The 25 T cell receptor beta chains reported below all come from one sample, sequenced in a study of shared clonotypes between healthy human individuals. Using immunoSEQ multiplex PCR, the repertoire was profiled, and TCRdb retains in-frame clones only, with some absent. This table holds 900,000 to 1,200,000 clones, around 78% found once. The sequenced sample consisted of memory CD4+ T cells from PBMCs. Stated subset: CD45RA-negative fraction. These receptors were taken from a man in his late teens or twenties in good health. Some clones in this sample may be carry-over from other donors' samples.

The chain is built from TRBV4-1 and TRBJ2-5, with 15 bases matching TRBD2. Looked up from germline, CDR1 is MGHRA and CDR2 is YSYEKL. This CDR3 spans 17 amino acids. V shed 3 bases and J 0 bases; nucleotides not matched to a gene: 2. The CDR3 DNA sequence: TGCGCCAGCAGCCACGGGACTAGCGGGGGGTACCAAGAGACCCAGTACTTC. Its translation is CASSHGTSGGYQETQYF.

The chain links TRBV7-2 to TRBJ1-5; 11 nucleotides match TRBD1. The CDR3 loop spans 15 amino acids. Trimming took 5 bases from V and 1 from J; bases not matched to a gene: 1. The germline V gene has CDR1 SGHTA and CDR2 FQGNSA. The CDR3 spells CASSRDRGSNQPQHF. The CDR3 DNA reads as TGTGCCAGCAGCCGGGACAGGGGGAGCAATCAGCCCCAGCATTTT. Using reference TRBV7-2 and TRBJ1-5 for the parts outside the CDR3, the full variable domain is GAGVSQSPSNKVTEKGKDVELRCDPISGHTALYWYRQSLGQGLEFLIYFQGNSAPDKSGLPSDRFSAERTGGSVSTLTIQRTQQEDSAVYLCASSRDRGSNQPQHFGDGTRLSIL.

The V gene is TRBV28, the J gene TRBJ2-2; no reliable D call. The CDR3 sequence is 14 residues long. V shed 6 bases and J shed 6 bases, with 14 bases lying between them. The V gene's germline CDR1 is MDHEN and CDR2 SYDVKM. CDR3 in amino acids: CASSQGGVAGELFF. CDR3 bases: TGTGCCAGCAGCCAAGGTGGGGTTGCCGGGGAGCTGTTTTTT.

In this sample, this clone turned up a few times. The chain links TRBV7-7 to TRBJ2-5; tentative D call: TRBD2 (6 bases). Germline lookup yields CDR1 SSHAT and CDR2 FNYEAQ (reference sequence). The CDR3 has 13 residues. Trimming removed 2 bases from V and 5 bases from J, with 9 bases in between. Here the CDR3 reads CASSLQLAETQYF. The CDR3 nucleotides read TGTGCCAGCAGCTTACAGCTAGCGGAGACCCAGTACTTC.

The gene calls are TRBV21-1 and TRBJ2-7; the listed D gene, TRBD2, was not tested against the DNA. TRBV21-1 is designated a pseudogene. The CDR3 covers 16 residues. CDR3 loop: CASSKNPSGSSYEQYF. DNA of the CDR3: TGTGCCAGCAGCAAGAACCCTAGCGGGAGCTCCTACGAGCAGTACTTC.

Comments on this clone: This CDR3 is also generated by other DNA sequences in the sample. The V gene is TRBV5-1, the J gene TRBJ2-1; 11 bases line up with TRBD2. Per germline, CDR1 SGHRS and CDR2 YFSETQ. The CDR3 is 16 residues long. The J segment lost 7 bases and the V segment lost 0 bases, leaving 6 bases of the junction unmatched. CDR3 bases: TGCGCCAGCAGCTTGGTTCTAGCGGGAGGAGGTAATGAGCAGTTCTTC. The encoded protein is CASSLVLAGGGNEQFF.

The J gene is TRBJ2-2, the V gene TRBV28; D is ambiguous. In germline, CDR1 is MDHEN, CDR2 SYDVKM. V was clipped by 3 bases and J by 1 base, with 15 bases between them. This CDR3 region has 17 residues. CDR3 in amino acids: CASSFPPQTVNTGELFF. The CDR3 coding sequence is TGTGCCAGCAGTTTCCCCCCCCAGACGGTGAACACCGGGGAGCTGTTTTTT.

The V gene is TRBV4-2, the J gene TRBJ2-2; 8 nucleotides align to TRBD2. The germline CDR1 and CDR2 sequences are LGHNA and YNFKEQ. The V and J ends lost 3 bases and 3 bases, in that order; junction bases with no gene match: 6. There are 16 residues in the CDR3. The CDR3 nucleotides are TGTGCCAGCAGCCAGCCCACTAGCGGCCACACCGGGGAGCTGTTTTTT. It encodes CASSQPTSGHTGELFF.

As concerns this clone: A read error may account for a junction end that differs from germline. The chain recombines TRBV15 with TRBJ2-7; 9 bases are shared with TRBD1. The germline V gene has CDR1 LNHNV and CDR2 YYDKDF (reference sequence). The CDR3 has 14 residues. The DNA of the CDR3 is TGTGCCACCAGCAGAGATAGGGACAGGGTCGGCGGGCACTTC. Protein product: CATSRDRDRVGGHF.

This clone was counted only a few times. The rearrangement uses TRBV5-4 and TRBJ1-2; 11 bases match TRBD1. This CDR3 spans 15 amino acids. Trimming removed 2 bases from V and 6 bases from J; junction bases left unmatched: 6. The germline CDR1 and CDR2 sequences are SGHNT and YYREEE (reference sequence). For the CDR3, the DNA is TGTGCCAGCAGCTTAGGACAGGGGGCGCAGGATGGCTACACCTTC. Protein sequence: CASSLGQGAQDGYTF. Using reference TRBV5-4 and TRBJ1-2 for the parts outside the CDR3, the full variable domain is ETGVTQSPTHLIKTRGQQVTLRCSSQSGHNTVSWYQQALGQGPQFIFQYYREEENGRGNFPPRFSGLQFPNYSSELNVNALELDDSALYLCASSLGQGAQDGYTFGSGTRLTVV.

The chain recombines TRBV5-1 with TRBJ1-5, with TRBD1 matching 7 bases. The J segment lost 7 bases and the V segment lost 0 bases, leaving 4 bases of the junction unmatched. Germline V lookup: CDR1 SGHRS, CDR2 YFSETQ. The CDR3 is 14 amino acids. CDR3 sequence (DNA): TGCGCCAGCAGCTTGGAAGGCAGGGGGCAGCCCCAGCATTTT. Translation: CASSLEGRGQPQHF.

The rearrangement links TRBV5-4 to TRBJ2-5, with 8 bases identical to TRBD2. Germline loops: CDR1 SGHNT, CDR2 YYREEE (reference sequence). The CDR3 has 14 residues. The V and J ends lost 3 bases and 5 bases, in that order; junction bases with no gene match: 6. The chain's CDR3 is CASSSSGSRETQYF. The CDR3 DNA sequence: TGTGCCAGCAGCTCGAGCGGGAGTCGGGAGACCCAGTACTTC.

This clone was counted only a few times. The chain carries TRBV7-9 and TRBJ2-3; 11 bases are shared with TRBD1. Per the germline V gene, CDR1 is SEHNR and CDR2 is FQNEAQ (reference sequence). V was clipped by 5 bases and J by 6 bases; unmatched bases: 7. This CDR3 is built from 15 residues. CDR3 sequence: CASSLRTGGDDTQYF. The CDR3 bases are TGTGCCAGCAGCCTTAGGACAGGGGGCGATGATACGCAGTATTTT.

The chain couples TRBV4-3 to TRBJ1-2, with unresolved D. There are 16 residues in the CDR3. Trimming stripped 0 bases from V and 8 bases from J, with 19 bases between. CDR1 and CDR2 (germline): LGHNA, YSLEER. CDR3 protein: CASSQDIWGTAPGYTF. The DNA for the CDR3 is TGCGCCAGCAGCCAAGATATTTGGGGAACCGCCCCCGGCTACACCTTC.

This chain links TRBV19 with TRBJ2-7; 9 nucleotides match TRBD2. CDR3 length equals 14 residues. V dropped 4 bases and J dropped 5; count of bases not matched to a gene: 6. Germline CDR1 LNHDA, CDR2 SQIVND (reference sequence). CDR3 in DNA: TGTGCCAGTAGTACAGGACTAGCGAGCCACGAGCAGTACTTC. Translated: CASSTGLASHEQYF.

This clone has more than one count but fewer than ten. This chain links TRBV6-5 with TRBJ1-2; unclear D gene. The V gene's germline CDR1 is MNHEY and CDR2 SVGAGI. V lost 6 bases, J lost 8 bases, and 16 bases lay in between. The CDR3 covers 13 residues. The CDR3 nucleotides are TGTGCCAGCAGGACCTCAGGCATCAGGGGCTACACCTTC. Protein sequence: CASRTSGIRGYTF.

The rearrangement uses TRBV2 and TRBJ2-7; 12 nucleotides agree with TRBD1. The CDR3 covers 14 residues. Trimming removed 6 bases from V and 7 bases from J; junction bases left unmatched: 7. CDR1 SNHLY and CDR2 FYNNEI come from the germline V gene. Here the CDR3 DNA reads TGTGCCAGCAGGGCGGGACAGGGGGCCTGGGAGCAGTACTTC. This codes for CASRAGQGAWEQYF.

As to this clone: The sample contains more than one DNA sequence encoding this CDR3. The chain couples TRBV28 to TRBJ2-1; the D gene is possibly TRBD2 (6 bases). CDR1 and CDR2 (germline): MDHEN, SYDVKM. The CDR3 has 14 amino acids. V was shortened by 5 bases and J by 3 bases, with 11 bases between the two germline ends. The CDR3 nucleotides read TGTGCCAGCAGTCCGGCCGGGAGCTACAATGAGCAGTTCTTC. Residues: CASSPAGSYNEQFF.

The gene calls are TRBV27 and TRBJ1-5, with 7 bases identical to TRBD1. V lost 6 bases and J lost 1; bases outside the gene matches: 24. The CDR3 consists of 21 residues. In germline, CDR1 is MNHEY, CDR2 SMNVEV (reference sequence). CDR3 coding DNA: TGTGCCAGCAGATACGAAAGGACCGGGACAGAGGTTCCGTTAAGCAATCAGCCCCAGCATTTT. Translating gives CASRYERTGTEVPLSNQPQHF.

This sequence joins TRBV11-1 and TRBJ2-3; D possibly corresponds to TRBD2 (5 bases). V gave up 4 bases and J gave up 7 bases, with 15 bases separating them. Germline CDR1 reads SGHAT; CDR2 reads FQDESV (reference sequence). This CDR3 spans 14 amino acids. The CDR3 DNA is TGTGCCAGCAGCTCCCCGAGGGTCGAAAATACGCAGTATTTT. Translating gives CASSSPRVENTQYF.

This chain connects TRBV4-1 to TRBJ1-4; TRBD1 agrees at 12 bases. The V gene end was trimmed by 4 bases and the J gene end by 8 bases; junction bases not matched to a gene: 8. CDR1 is MGHRA and CDR2 is YSYEKL in the germline V gene. This CDR3 comprises 16 residues. DNA for the CDR3: TGCGCCAGCAGCCGAACAGGGACAGGGGGCCGAGAAAAACTGTTTTTT. It specifies CASSRTGTGGREKLFF.

This sequence joins TRBV2 and TRBJ2-1; maybe TRBD2 (5 bases). CDR1 is SNHLY, CDR2 FYNNEI, per germline. V was clipped by 6 bases and J by 4 bases, with 10 bases between them. This CDR3 spans 13 amino acids. The CDR3: CASSRTGYNEQFF. The CDR3 DNA follows: TGTGCCAGCAGCCGGACTGGGTACAATGAGCAGTTCTTC.

The rearrangement uses TRBV7-3 and TRBJ2-7, with D possibly matching TRBD2 (6 bases). The CDR3 has 14 amino acids. Trimming stripped 5 bases from V and 1 base from J, with 12 bases between. Germline CDR1 is SGHTA and CDR2 is FQGTGA. CDR3 in amino acids: CASSQTSTSYEQYF. CDR3 sequence (DNA): TGTGCCAGCAGCCAAACTAGCACTTCCTACGAGCAGTACTTC.

On this clone itself: The sample holds other DNA sequences that translate to the same CDR3. The V and J genes are TRBV28 and TRBJ2-7; D may be TRBD1 or TRBD2 (5 bases each). The CDR3 covers 16 residues. The germline V and J ends were trimmed by 4 bases and 6 bases, with 22 bases remaining between them. Germline loops: CDR1 MDHEN, CDR2 SYDVKM. CDR3 protein: CASSSMKGTEGVEQYF. In DNA, the CDR3 is TGTGCCAGCAGTTCAATGAAAGGGACGGAAGGCGTCGAGCAGTACTTC.

J is TRBJ1-5 and V is TRBV10-3; D ambiguous. V was clipped by 10 bases and J by 2 bases, with 12 bases between them. Germline CDR1 reads ENHRY; CDR2 reads SYGVKD. The CDR3 length is 13 residues. CDR3 DNA sequence: TGTGCCACCGCGGTTACGGGCAATCAGCCCCAGCATTTT. It translates to CATAVTGNQPQHF.